Presented here are 27 T cell receptor beta chains from one specimen sequenced in a study of early T cells in non-severe SARS-CoV-2 infection. MiXCR was run by TCRdb on the 5' RACE reads, yielding one entry per CDR3 protein. This table has some 97,000 distinct CDR3 sequences, more than 9.5% appearing once. Source: whole blood, taken at baseline. The source is an adult who was a healthcare worker with PCR-confirmed SARS-CoV-2 infection or an uninfected control (not recorded which).

This clonotype was seen only a few times. V usage is TRBV7-9 and J usage is TRBJ2-7; D is ambiguous. The CDR3 length is 12 residues. Trimming removed 5 bases from V and 9 bases from J, with 14 bases in between. Germline V gene data show CDR1 as SEHNR and CDR2 as FQNEAQ (reference sequence). The CDR3 here is CASSLTYEGQYF. Written as DNA, the CDR3 is TGTGCCAGCAGCCTGACTTACGAAGGGCAGTACTTC.

This clonotype was counted at least ten times. This chain connects TRBV27 to TRBJ2-7, with 8 bases fitting TRBD2. The CDR3 is 16 residues long. CDR1 and CDR2 from the germline V gene are MNHEY and SMNVEV (reference sequence). Unmatched junction bases numbered 15, after V lost 5 bases and J lost 6 bases. The CDR3 nucleotides are TGTGCCAGCAGTCCCCTCGGAGCGGGAGAAAGAATCGAGCAGTACTTC. It is translated as CASSPLGAGERIEQYF.

In its sample, this clonotype was seen a few times. The rearrangement links TRBV24-1 to TRBJ2-5; no definite D call. This CDR3 is built from 12 residues. The V and J ends lost 0 bases and 4 bases respectively, with 2 bases between them. CDR1 and CDR2 (germline): KGHDR, SFDVKD. CDR3 protein: CATSDLGETQYF. The CDR3 region has the DNA TGTGCCACCAGTGATTTGGGAGAGACCCAGTACTTC.

This clonotype occurred a few times. This chain links TRBV19 with TRBJ1-5; TRBD1 agrees at 9 bases. The V segment lost 5 bases and the J segment 3 bases; nucleotides outside the gene matches: 8. The germline V gene encodes CDR1 LNHDA and CDR2 SQIVND (reference sequence). This CDR3 has 16 amino acids. The CDR3 DNA is TGTGCCAGTAGTTTTGGACAGGGGATCCACAATCAGCCCCAGCATTTT. This translates into CASSFGQGIHNQPQHF.

This clonotype was counted a few times. The rearrangement uses TRBV24-1 and TRBJ2-2; 7 bases agree with TRBD2. The CDR3 has 14 residues. The germline V gene has CDR1 KGHDR and CDR2 SFDVKD. Unmatched junction bases numbered 6, after V lost 5 bases and J lost 7 bases. The CDR3 sequence is CATSGLAVGGELFF. The CDR3 bases are TGTGCCACCAGTGGGCTAGCGGTCGGCGGGGAGCTGTTTTTT.

The sample holds a few counts of this clonotype. V usage is TRBV3-1 and J usage is TRBJ2-7; 7 nucleotides agree with TRBD1. The CDR3 runs 17 residues. Trimming took 4 bases from V and 3 from J; bases not matched to a gene: 15. Germline V gene data show CDR1 as LGHDT and CDR2 as YNNKEL (reference sequence). CDR3 in amino acids: CASSLRTGPETVYEQYF. In nucleotides, the CDR3 is TGTGCCAGCAGCCTTAGGACAGGACCGGAAACGGTCTACGAGCAGTACTTC.

This clonotype was observed a handful of times. The V call is TRBV5-1, the J call TRBJ2-1; TRBD1 might be the D (6 bases). Germline assignment: CDR1 SGHRS and CDR2 YFSETQ. V was shortened by 2 bases and J by 5 bases, with 11 bases between the two germline ends. This CDR3 region has 14 residues. CDR3 coding DNA: TGCGCCAGCAGCTTAGAGGACAGTGACAATGAGCAGTTCTTC. It specifies CASSLEDSDNEQFF.

This clonotype was observed at least ten times. This chain uses TRBV20-1 with TRBJ2-1; D tentatively reads TRBD1 or TRBD2 (5 bases each). CDR1 DFQATT and CDR2 SNEGSKA come from the germline V gene (reference sequence). The CDR3 consists of 14 residues. V lost 6 bases and J lost 8, with 20 bases in between. This chain's CDR3 is CSAPAGTQLDEQFF. The CDR3 nucleotides are TGCAGTGCCCCCGCCGGGACCCAGTTGGATGAGCAGTTCTTC.

This clonotype showed up many times. The chain employs TRBV27 and TRBJ2-7; tentative D call: TRBD1 (6 bases). Germline V lookup: CDR1 MNHEY, CDR2 SMNVEV (reference sequence). Trimming took 8 bases from V and 2 from J, leaving 16 bases between them. The CDR3 contains 14 residues. The CDR3 region has the DNA TGTGCCAGCGTGACCCCGGGACAAACCTACGAGCAGTACTTC. Its protein product is CASVTPGQTYEQYF.

This clonotype was counted a few times. The chain uses TRBV27 and TRBJ1-5; no definite D call. Trimming took off 6 bases at V and 6 bases at J, with 21 bases between the two ends. The CDR3 is 16 amino acids. The V gene's germline CDR1 is MNHEY and CDR2 SMNVEV (reference sequence). CDR3 sequence reads: CASSPVRGMGGQPQHF. The CDR3 DNA is TGTGCCAGCAGCCCCGTCCGAGGGATGGGTGGTCAGCCCCAGCATTTT.

V usage is TRBV7-3 and J usage is TRBJ2-1, with a tentative D call TRBD1 (6 bases). CDR1 and CDR2 (germline): SGHTA, FQGTGA. CDR3 length equals 15 residues. V was cut by 5 bases and J by 2 bases, with 13 bases left in between. CDR3 sequence (DNA): TGTGCCAGCAGCCCCCGTACAGGGACCTACAATGAGCAGTTCTTC. As protein: CASSPRTGTYNEQFF.

This clonotype appeared many times. The chain employs TRBV20-1 and TRBJ2-3, with 7 bases matching TRBD2. The CDR3 length is 17 residues. Germline CDR1 reads DFQATT; CDR2 reads SNEGSKA (reference sequence). Trimming removed 0 bases from V and 4 bases from J; junction bases left unmatched: 13. The CDR3: CSARDPASGLVADTQYF. The DNA for the CDR3 is TGCAGTGCTAGAGATCCGGCTAGCGGTTTAGTTGCAGATACGCAGTATTTT.

The CDR3 nucleotides are TGCGCCAGCAGTCGTCACGCCCCACCTGGGGAGCTGTTTTTT. Amino acid sequence: CASSRHAPPGELFF. V usage is TRBV10-2 and J usage is TRBJ2-2, with unresolved D. The CDR3 is 14 amino acids. Germline values: CDR1 WSHSY, CDR2 SAAADI. V was trimmed by 5 bases and J by 8 bases, leaving 15 bases between them.

This clonotype was counted a few times. The chain combines TRBV7-9 with TRBJ1-1, with D uncertain. Per germline, CDR1 SEHNR and CDR2 FQNEAQ (reference sequence). Trimming pared 4 bases from V and 5 bases from J, leaving 5 bases between. CDR3 size: 11 residues. The CDR3 nucleotides are TGTGCCAGCAGCTCATTGACTGAAGCTTTCTTT. This encodes CASSSLTEAFF.

Notes on this clonotype: A junction boundary mismatches the germline segment, possibly from a read error. The V gene is TRBV5-6, the J gene TRBJ1-3, with D unclear. The CDR3 length is 12 residues. The V gene's germline CDR1 is SGHDT and CDR2 YYEEEE. The CDR3 nucleotides are TGTGTCAGCAGCTTTCCTGGGAACACCATATATTTT. As protein: CVSSFPGNTIYF.

The genes are TRBV20-1 and TRBJ1-6; no reliable D call. This CDR3 region has 14 residues. The V end was cut by 0 bases, the J end by 13 bases, with 16 bases between. Germline V gene data show CDR1 as DFQATT and CDR2 as SNEGSKA (reference sequence). The CDR3 here is CSARDRQERGPLHF. The CDR3 DNA sequence: TGCAGTGCTAGAGATCGGCAGGAGCGCGGGCCCCTCCACTTT.

The gene calls are TRBV12-3 or TRBV12-4 and TRBJ2-7, with 9 bases aligning to TRBD1. V dropped 4 bases and J dropped 0; count of bases not matched to a gene: 4. The CDR3 contains 15 residues. CDR3 DNA sequence: TGTGCCAGCAGTTCCGGGACAGGGAGCTCCTACGAGCAGTACTTC. It specifies CASSSGTGSSYEQYF.

The rearrangement uses TRBV7-9 and TRBJ1-1; perhaps TRBD1 as D (6 bases). The germline V gene encodes CDR1 SEHNR and CDR2 FQNEAQ (reference sequence). The CDR3 covers 14 residues. V lost 3 bases, J lost 4 bases, and 12 bases lay in between. CDR3 region: CASSFGGDGTEAFF. The CDR3 DNA follows: TGTGCCAGCAGCTTTGGGGGCGACGGCACTGAAGCTTTCTTT.

This clonotype was seen many times. The chain carries TRBV29-1 and TRBJ1-1; no clear D gene. CDR1 is SQVTM and CDR2 is ANQGSEA in the germline V gene. This CDR3 region has 13 residues. Trimming took off 5 bases at V and 4 bases at J, with 14 bases between the two ends. The CDR3 sequence: CSVTEGLGTEAFF. The CDR3 DNA reads as TGCAGCGTTACGGAGGGTTTGGGCACTGAAGCTTTCTTT.

The rearrangement links TRBV11-2 to TRBJ1-2, with D unclear. Trimming stripped 1 base from V and 2 bases from J, with 8 bases between. Germline CDR1 is SGHAT and CDR2 is FQNNGV. This CDR3 comprises 14 residues. Here the CDR3 DNA reads TGTGCCAGCAGCTTAGGTCCGGGGAACTATGGCTACACCTTC. The encoded protein is CASSLGPGNYGYTF.

This chain connects TRBV11-2 to TRBJ1-6, with a weak D call TRBD1 (5 bases). V was shortened by 5 bases and J by 5 bases, with 13 bases between the two germline ends. The length of the CDR3 is 15 residues. Germline CDR1 SGHAT, CDR2 FQNNGV. The DNA of the CDR3 is TGTGCCAGCAGCCTCCAGGGCAGGGATAATTCACCCCTCCACTTT. This encodes CASSLQGRDNSPLHF.

This clonotype was seen ten or more times. The chain has TRBV19 and TRBJ2-6; D is uncertain. The CDR3 has 18 residues. Trimming cost V 6 bases and J 1 base, with 19 bases left between them. Germline V gives CDR1 LNHDA, CDR2 SQIVND (reference sequence). CDR3 in amino acids: CASSRMRNTLSGANVLTF. The CDR3 coding sequence is TGTGCCAGTAGCAGGATGCGGAACACCTTATCTGGGGCCAACGTCCTGACTTTC.

Many counts were recorded for this clonotype. The chain employs TRBV10-2 and TRBJ2-2; 11 bases fit TRBD1. CDR1 and CDR2 (germline): WSHSY, SAAADI. V lost 3 bases and J lost 5; bases outside the gene matches: 5. CDR3 size: 16 residues. For the CDR3, the DNA is TGCGCCAGCAGTGAAACCCGGGACAGGGGGACCGGGGAGCTGTTTTTT. This gives the protein CASSETRDRGTGELFF.

Remarks on this clonotype: This could be a read error, since a much larger clone is one nucleotide away. V and J are TRBV30 and TRBJ1-6, with D uncertain. Germline V gene sequence: CDR1 GTSNPN, CDR2 SVGIG (reference sequence). This CDR3 region has 13 residues. Trimming took 5 bases from V and 13 from J, leaving 18 bases between them. The CDR3 DNA sequence: TGTGCCTGGGCCGGGTCAGGTACCGTTCCCCTCCACTTT. This translates into CAWAGSGTVPLHF. Based on the CDR3 plus reference TRBV30 and TRBJ1-6, the full variable domain is SQTIHQWPATLVQPVGSPLSLECTVEGTSNPNLYWYRQAAGRGLQLLFYSVGIGQISSEVPQNLSASRPQDRQFILSSKKLLLSDSGFYLCAWAGSGTVPLHFGNGTRLTVT.

Ten or more counts support this clonotype. The chain recombines TRBV29-1 with TRBJ2-1; the D gene is possibly TRBD1 (6 bases). V lost 3 bases and J 0 bases, leaving 27 bases between the germline ends. CDR1 SQVTM and CDR2 ANQGSEA come from the germline V gene. CDR3 length: 20 residues. The CDR3 loop reads CSVEPDSYTRFSISYNEQFF. The CDR3 bases are TGCAGCGTTGAGCCGGACAGCTACACCAGGTTCTCAATCTCCTACAATGAGCAGTTCTTC.

In this sample, this clonotype turned up many times. The rearrangement uses TRBV29-1 and TRBJ2-1, with D maybe TRBD1 (6 bases). V was clipped by 6 bases and J by 4 bases, with 7 bases between them. Looked up from germline, CDR1 is SQVTM and CDR2 is ANQGSEA. This CDR3 has 11 amino acids. CDR3: CSVDSYNEQFF. The DNA for the CDR3 is TGCAGCGTGGACAGTTACAATGAGCAGTTCTTC.

This clonotype showed up many times. The chain employs TRBV4-2 and TRBJ2-5; weak D call: TRBD2 (6 bases). Deletions cut 1 base from V and 7 bases from J, with 22 bases between. The germline V gene has CDR1 LGHNA and CDR2 YNFKEQ. The CDR3 consists of 17 residues. This CDR3 is CASSQGRGTGEEWTQYF. The DNA for the CDR3 is TGTGCCAGCAGCCAAGGGAGGGGAACAGGTGAAGAGTGGACCCAGTACTTC.